One sample yielded the 16 T cell receptor beta chains listed below, sequenced in a study of blood T cell repertoires in COVID-19. Sequencing was performed with immunoSEQ multiplex PCR; in TCRdb, only in-frame clones are kept and a portion is missing. The sample lists roughly 130,000 clones; roughly 83% were seen once. Material for sequencing was peripheral blood. The receptor source for this set is a woman in her forties or fifties with acute or convalescent COVID-19.

V and J are TRBV29-1 and TRBJ1-5; possibly TRBD1 for D (6 bases). Trimming took 6 bases from V and 4 from J, leaving 10 bases between them. From germline, CDR1 is SQVTM and CDR2 ANQGSEA. The CDR3 is 12 amino acids. The CDR3 spells CSVAQGNQPQHF. As DNA, the CDR3 is TGCAGCGTCGCACAGGGTAATCAGCCCCAGCATTTT.

This clone has a single count. The rearrangement uses TRBV10-3 and TRBJ1-2, with 9 bases fitting TRBD1. The germline CDR1 and CDR2 sequences are ENHRY and SYGVKD. With V trimmed by 4 bases and J by 4 bases, 1 base remained unmatched. CDR3 length equals 13 residues. The CDR3: CAISVGQGYGYTF. In DNA form, the CDR3 reads TGTGCCATCAGTGTGGGACAGGGCTATGGCTACACCTTC.

The chain employs TRBV27 and TRBJ2-7; 7 nucleotides line up with TRBD1. Germline V gene sequence: CDR1 MNHEY, CDR2 SMNVEV (reference sequence). Unmatched junction bases numbered 6, after V lost 2 bases and J lost 2 bases. The CDR3 is 15 amino acids. The CDR3 DNA is TGTGCCAGCAGTTTACGCCAGACAGGGCCCTACGAGCAGTACTTC. Protein: CASSLRQTGPYEQYF.

The chain recombines TRBV18 with TRBJ2-1, with TRBD2 as a possible D gene (5 bases). With 2 bases removed from V and 7 bases from J, the gap between germline ends came to 9 bases. Germline lookup yields CDR1 KGHSH and CDR2 LQKENI. The CDR3 is made up of 13 amino acids. The CDR3 sequence is CASSPGRGNEQFF. The CDR3 coding sequence is TGTGCCAGCTCACCAGGGAGAGGGAATGAGCAGTTCTTC. The entire variable domain, with the rest obtained from reference TRBV18 and TRBJ2-1, is as follows: NAGVMQNPRHLVRRRGQEARLRCSPMKGHSHVYWYRQLPEEGLKFMVYLQKENIIDESGMPKERFSAEFPKEGPSILRIQQVVRGDSAAYFCASSPGRGNEQFFGPGTRLTVL.

The gene calls are TRBV10-3 and TRBJ1-5, with D tentatively TRBD1 (6 bases). Germline V gives CDR1 ENHRY, CDR2 SYGVKD. CDR3 size: 14 residues. Trimming left V 4 bases short and J 1 base short, with 8 bases between. The CDR3 region has the DNA TGTGCCATCAGTGCTCAGGGGAGCAATCAGCCCCAGCATTTT. Translated, it gives CAISAQGSNQPQHF.

This clone was seen a few times. The rearrangement links TRBV6-5 to TRBJ1-5; the D gene is possibly TRBD1 (5 bases). CDR1 is MNHEY, CDR2 SVGAGI, per germline. The CDR3 sequence is 14 residues long. Trimming pared 9 bases from V and 3 bases from J, leaving 15 bases between. The CDR3 DNA reads as TGTGCCAGTTCAACCCAGGGAACCAATCAGCCCCAGCATTTT. It translates to CASSTQGTNQPQHF.

V gene TRBV5-1 combines with J gene TRBJ2-3; D not certain. The germline V gene has CDR1 SGHRS and CDR2 YFSETQ. V lost 4 bases and J lost 2, with 8 bases in between. The CDR3 sequence is 13 residues long. CDR3 sequence: CASSELLTDTQYF. The CDR3 DNA reads as TGCGCCAGCAGCGAACTACTCACAGATACGCAGTATTTT.

This clone occurred a few times. The chain is built from TRBV20-1 and TRBJ2-1, with D unresolved. Trimming left V 6 bases short and J 4 bases short, with 4 bases between. This CDR3 has 10 amino acids. Per germline, CDR1 DFQATT and CDR2 SNEGSKA (reference sequence). This CDR3 reads CSALYNEQFF. DNA for the CDR3: TGCAGTGCCCTTTACAATGAGCAGTTCTTC.

In DNA form, the CDR3 reads TGTGCCAGCAGCCTCCGGGGACTAGCGGAATACACCGGGGAGCTGTTTTTT. It yields the protein CASSLRGLAEYTGELFF. V is TRBV3-1 (or the pseudogene TRBV3-2) and J is TRBJ2-2; TRBD2 aligns across 11 bases. The CDR3 covers 17 residues. Unmatched junction bases numbered 7, after V lost 4 bases and J lost 3 bases. CDR1 is LGHDT and CDR2 is YNNKEL in the germline V gene (reference sequence).

This clone has just one count. This sequence joins TRBV9 and TRBJ2-2; 7 nucleotides agree with TRBD1. Germline CDR1 and CDR2: SGDLS and YYNGEE. V dropped 4 bases and J dropped 3; count of bases not matched to a gene: 12. This CDR3 spans 17 amino acids. The CDR3 DNA sequence: TGTGCCAGCAGCCTAACAGGGGAATTGGACTACACCGGGGAGCTGTTTTTT. Encoded protein: CASSLTGELDYTGELFF.

The CDR3 loop is CASSLTGEGYYEQYF. The DNA of the CDR3 is TGTGCCAGCAGCTTAACGGGTGAGGGCTACTACGAGCAGTACTTC. The chain joins TRBV7-3 to TRBJ2-7, with a tentative D call TRBD2 (5 bases). CDR3 length: 15 residues. CDR1 and CDR2 (germline): SGHTA, FQGTGA. V was clipped by 0 bases and J by 3 bases, with 12 bases between them. The full variable domain, its missing parts supplied by reference TRBV7-3 and TRBJ2-7, is GAGVSQTPSNKVTEKGKYVELRCDPISGHTALYWYRQSLGQGPEFLIYFQGTGAADDSGLPNDRFFAVRPEGSVSTLKIQRTERGDSAVYLCASSLTGEGYYEQYFGPGTRLTVT.

This chain connects TRBV24-1 to TRBJ1-3; D gene ambiguous. Looked up from germline, CDR1 is KGHDR and CDR2 is SFDVKD. The CDR3 has 13 residues. The V and J ends lost 10 bases and 2 bases respectively, with 11 bases between them. The CDR3 coding sequence is TGTGCCACTGGAGACCGGGCTGGAAACACCATATATTTT. Encoded protein: CATGDRAGNTIYF.

This chain joins TRBV11-2 and TRBJ2-1; tentative D call: TRBD1 (6 bases). The germline gives CDR1 SGHAT, CDR2 FQNNGV. With 4 bases removed from V and 0 bases from J, the gap between germline ends came to 10 bases. The CDR3 loop spans 15 amino acids. Here the CDR3 reads CASSSFRGSYNEQFF. The CDR3, as DNA: TGTGCCAGCAGCTCCTTCAGGGGCTCCTACAATGAGCAGTTCTTC. Together with reference TRBV11-2 and TRBJ2-1, the CDR3 gives the full variable domain: EAGVAQSPRYKIIEKRQSVAFWCNPISGHATLYWYQQILGQGPKLLIQFQNNGVVDDSQLPKDRFSAERLKGVDSTLKIQPAKLEDSAVYLCASSSFRGSYNEQFFGPGTRLTVL.

The V gene is TRBV5-1, the J gene TRBJ1-4; 7 nucleotides align to TRBD1. V shed 0 bases and J 4 bases; nucleotides not matched to a gene: 15. This CDR3 is built from 19 residues. Germline V gene data show CDR1 as SGHRS and CDR2 as YFSETQ. CDR3 in amino acids: CASSLGQAPGQLFNEKLFF. DNA of the CDR3: TGCGCCAGCAGCTTGGGGCAGGCCCCGGGACAGCTTTTTAATGAAAAACTGTTTTTT.

The V and J genes are TRBV19 and TRBJ1-5, with no clear D. Looked up from germline, CDR1 is LNHDA and CDR2 is SQIVND (reference sequence). The ends were cut back, 3 bases at V and 1 base at J, with 4 bases in the middle. The CDR3 has 13 amino acids. DNA for the CDR3: TGTGCCAGTAGTATTTCGAGCAATCAGCCCCAGCATTTT. It codes for CASSISSNQPQHF.

The genes are TRBV27 and TRBJ2-1, with TRBD2 identical over 8 bases. Trimming cost V 1 base and J 1 base; bases outside gene matches: 3. Per germline, CDR1 MNHEY and CDR2 SMNVEV (reference sequence). This CDR3 spans 16 amino acids. In DNA, the CDR3 is TGTGCCAGCAGTTTATTAGCGGGGAGATCCTACAATGAGCAGTTCTTC. It specifies CASSLLAGRSYNEQFF.